This is a list of T cell receptor beta chains from one sample in a study of cytomegalovirus exposure and HLA in healthy donors. TCRdb keeps only in-frame clones here, not all; method: immunoSEQ multiplex PCR. This repertoire shows fewer than 200,000 clones, 79% found once; its top ten account for around 0.74%. Sequenced material: PBMCs. These TCRs come from a woman in her forties in good health and CMV-seronegative. The CDR3 runs from the conserved cysteine through the conserved F or W. The D gene is left open where the match is weak.

d_call | v_call | cdr3_aa
. | TRBV19 | CASSMRTSTDTQYF
. | TRBV11-2 | CASSLVQGSGNTIYF
. | TRBV7-9 | CASSRVSYEQYF
TRBD2 | TRBV15 | CATSSLGAGGPGGEQFF
. | TRBV27 | CASSFGGNSYGYTF
TRBD1 | TRBV5-1 | CASSLEGTGLLFF
. | TRBV5-4 | CASSLEVGGSPNYGYTF
. | TRBV6-1 | CASYPRGGDTEAFF
. | TRBV2 | CASSADRSSYEQYF
TRBD1 | TRBV7-2 | CASSSNRGKETQYF
. | TRBV5-1 | CASSLEGLTYGYTF
. | TRBV25-1 | CASSEFRTEPAFF
TRBD2 | TRBV5-1 | CASSPTSGRDYEQFF
. | TRBV19 | CASSMNQAAFF
TRBD2 | TRBV4-1 | CASSHSRPGGDEQYF
TRBD1 | TRBV5-6 | CASSSDRGHNNQPQHF
. | TRBV6-5 | CASSYDRGGDIYF
TRBD1 | TRBV6-5 | CASSYSGTGSSPLHF
TRBD2 | TRBV10-1 | CASSESPSGSTDTQYF
TRBD1 | TRBV7-9 | CASSLRPDRENGYTF
TRBD1 | TRBV28 | CASSGQGHGYTF
. | TRBV7-9 | CASSPLRGEGNEKLFF
TRBD2 | TRBV5-1 | CASSQAVAGGPFYNEQFF
TRBD2 | TRBV4-1 | CASSQVGVTSGSINNEQFF
TRBD1 | TRBV7-3 | CASSRTGTGPYEQYF
. | TRBV7-2 | CASSLETGRNTEAFF
. | TRBV7-9 | CASSLRPEGRADTQYF
TRBD2 | TRBV19 | CASRPRREQAEQYF
TRBD2 | TRBV29-1 | CSVGEGGRAGEQYF
. | TRBV10-1 | CASTATRVKETQYF
. | TRBV7-9 | CSSSFSNRVNSPLHF
. | TRBV14 | CASSQGTEQYF
TRBD2 | TRBV12-5 | CASGSLAGGTQYF
TRBD1 | TRBV19 | CASSMRDRGNEQFF
. | TRBV5-1 | CASSLEATGWFGGANVLTF
TRBD2 | TRBV11-1 | CASSSGTSGRIYEQYF
. | TRBV21-1 | CASSRGQGTEKLFF
. | TRBV4-2 | CASSQASGSPLHF
. | TRBV27 | CASSLSGGGWQYF
. | TRBV28 | CASSLYRVSQEGYTF
TRBD1 | TRBV5-1 | CASSPRQGISEQFF
. | TRBV7-9 | CASSLIDTLALLQQFF
. | TRBV5-1 | CASSWGHQNTEAFF
TRBD1 | TRBV9 | CASSAGTGGGEAFF
. | TRBV6-5 | CASGVGSNQPQHF
. | TRBV14 | CASSHGGTYEQYF
. | TRBV5-4 | CASSLDRAVGQETQYF
. | TRBV5-6 | CASSPMTGPAEAFF
. | TRBV11-3 | CASGRLFPQETQYF
TRBD1 | TRBV9 | CASSGQGSYEQYF
TRBD2 | TRBV7-3 | CASSPLASGSGNEQFF
. | TRBV7-9 | CASSSGGGGGRNQPQHF
TRBD1 | TRBV7-9 | CASSPSRGHSSGNTIHF
. | TRBV4-1 | CASSQDIQGSYEQYF